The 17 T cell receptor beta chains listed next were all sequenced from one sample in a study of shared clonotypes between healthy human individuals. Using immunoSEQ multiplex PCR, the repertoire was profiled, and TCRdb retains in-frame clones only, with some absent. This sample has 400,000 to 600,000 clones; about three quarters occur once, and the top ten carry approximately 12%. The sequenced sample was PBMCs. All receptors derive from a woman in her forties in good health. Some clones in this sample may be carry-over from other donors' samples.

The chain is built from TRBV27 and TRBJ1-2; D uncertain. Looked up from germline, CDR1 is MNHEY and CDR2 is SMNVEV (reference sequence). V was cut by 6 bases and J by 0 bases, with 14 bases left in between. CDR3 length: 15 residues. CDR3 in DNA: TGTGCCAGCAGCCGTACTGGTGGAGCTAACTATGGCTACACCTTC. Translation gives CASSRTGGANYGYTF.

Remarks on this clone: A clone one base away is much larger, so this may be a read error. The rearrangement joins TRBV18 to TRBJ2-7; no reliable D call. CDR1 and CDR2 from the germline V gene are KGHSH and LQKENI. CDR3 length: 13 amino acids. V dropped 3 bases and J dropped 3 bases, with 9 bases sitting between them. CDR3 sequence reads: CASSPDTIYEQYF. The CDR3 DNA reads TGTGCCAGCTCACCTGACACTATCTACGAGCAGTACTTC.

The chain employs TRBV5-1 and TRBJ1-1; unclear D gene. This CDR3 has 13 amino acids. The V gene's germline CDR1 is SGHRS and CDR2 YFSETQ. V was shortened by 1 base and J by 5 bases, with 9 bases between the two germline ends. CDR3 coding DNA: TGCGCCAGCAGCTTGAGTGGTCAGACTGAAGCTTTCTTT. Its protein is CASSLSGQTEAFF.

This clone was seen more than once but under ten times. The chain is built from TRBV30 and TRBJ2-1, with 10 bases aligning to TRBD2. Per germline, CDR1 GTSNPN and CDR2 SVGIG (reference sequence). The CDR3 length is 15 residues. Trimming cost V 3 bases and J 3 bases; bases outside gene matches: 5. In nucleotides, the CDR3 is TGTGCCTGGAGAGAAGCGGGAGGGGACTACAATGAGCAGTTCTTC. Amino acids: CAWREAGGDYNEQFF. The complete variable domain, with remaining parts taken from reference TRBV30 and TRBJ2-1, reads SQTIHQWPATLVQPVGSPLSLECTVEGTSNPNLYWYRQAAGRGLQLLFYSVGIGQISSEVPQNLSASRPQDRQFILSSKKLLLSDSGFYLCAWREAGGDYNEQFFGPGTRLTVL.

CDR3 nucleotide sequence: TGTGCCAGCAGCTCTTCCGGGACTAAGTTCTACGAGCAGTACTTC. Translation: CASSSSGTKFYEQYF. The chain recombines TRBV7-8 with TRBJ2-7; 7 bases are shared with TRBD2. This CDR3 has 15 amino acids. Germline values: CDR1 SGHVS, CDR2 FQNEAQ. V shed 4 bases, J shed 3 bases, and the junction held 9 bases outside the gene matches.

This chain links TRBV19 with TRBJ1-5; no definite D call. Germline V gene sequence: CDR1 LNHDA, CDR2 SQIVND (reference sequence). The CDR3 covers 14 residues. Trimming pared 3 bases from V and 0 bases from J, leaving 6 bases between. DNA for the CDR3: TGTGCCAGTAGTATCCTCAGTAGCAATCAGCCCCAGCATTTT. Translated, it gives CASSILSSNQPQHF.

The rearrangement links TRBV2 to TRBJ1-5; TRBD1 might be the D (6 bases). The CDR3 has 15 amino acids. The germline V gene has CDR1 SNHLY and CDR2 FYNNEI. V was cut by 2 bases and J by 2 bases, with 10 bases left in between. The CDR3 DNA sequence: TGTGCCAGCAGTGAATTAGGGGGAGGCAATCAGCCCCAGCATTTT. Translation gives CASSELGGGNQPQHF.

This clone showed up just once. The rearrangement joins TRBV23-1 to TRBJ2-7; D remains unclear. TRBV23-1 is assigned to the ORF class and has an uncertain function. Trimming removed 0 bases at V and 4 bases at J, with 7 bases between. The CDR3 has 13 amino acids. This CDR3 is CASSQSAMYEQYF. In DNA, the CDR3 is TGCGCCAGCAGTCAATCGGCTATGTACGAGCAGTACTTC.

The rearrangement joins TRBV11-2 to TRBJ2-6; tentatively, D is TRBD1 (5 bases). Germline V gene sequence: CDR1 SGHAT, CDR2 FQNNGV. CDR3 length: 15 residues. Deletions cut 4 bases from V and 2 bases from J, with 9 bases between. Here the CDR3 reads CASSSARAGANVLTF. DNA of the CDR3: TGTGCCAGCAGCTCGGCCAGGGCTGGGGCCAACGTCCTGACTTTC.

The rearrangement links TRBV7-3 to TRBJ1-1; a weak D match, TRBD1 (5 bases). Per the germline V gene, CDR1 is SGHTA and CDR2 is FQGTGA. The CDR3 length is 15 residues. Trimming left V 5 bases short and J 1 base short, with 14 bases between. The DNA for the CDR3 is TGTGCCAGCAGCCGGTCAGGGATTGGGAACACTGAAGCTTTCTTT. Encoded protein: CASSRSGIGNTEAFF.

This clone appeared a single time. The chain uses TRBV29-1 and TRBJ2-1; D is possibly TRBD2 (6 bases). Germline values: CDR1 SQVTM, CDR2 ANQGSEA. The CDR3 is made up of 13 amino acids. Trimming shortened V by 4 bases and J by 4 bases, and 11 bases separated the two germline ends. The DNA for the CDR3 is TGCAGCGTTGCTCTAGCGAGGTACAATGAGCAGTTCTTC. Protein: CSVALARYNEQFF.

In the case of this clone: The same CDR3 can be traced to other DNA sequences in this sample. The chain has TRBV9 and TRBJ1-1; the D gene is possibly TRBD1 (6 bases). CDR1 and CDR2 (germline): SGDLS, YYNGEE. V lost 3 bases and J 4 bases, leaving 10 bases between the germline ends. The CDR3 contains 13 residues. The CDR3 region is CASSGQGSTEAFF. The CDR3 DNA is TGTGCCAGCAGCGGTCAGGGGTCCACTGAAGCTTTCTTT.

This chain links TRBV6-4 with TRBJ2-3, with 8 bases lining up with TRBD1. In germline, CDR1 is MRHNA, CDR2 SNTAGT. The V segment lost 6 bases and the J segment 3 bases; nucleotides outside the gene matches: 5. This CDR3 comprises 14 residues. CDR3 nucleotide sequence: TGTGCCAGCAGCCCAGGGGGCGCAACAGATACGCAGTATTTT. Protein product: CASSPGGATDTQYF.

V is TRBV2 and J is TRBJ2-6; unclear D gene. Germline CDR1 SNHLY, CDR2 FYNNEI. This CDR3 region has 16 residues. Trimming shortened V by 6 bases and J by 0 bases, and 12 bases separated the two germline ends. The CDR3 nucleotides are TGTGCCAGCAGCGGCGTAGAAACCTCTGGGGCCAACGTCCTGACTTTC. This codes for CASSGVETSGANVLTF.

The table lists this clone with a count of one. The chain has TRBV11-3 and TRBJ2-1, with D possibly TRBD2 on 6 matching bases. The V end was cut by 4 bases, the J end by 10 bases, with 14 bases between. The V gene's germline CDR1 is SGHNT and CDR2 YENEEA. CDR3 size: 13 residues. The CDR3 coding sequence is TGTGCCAGCAGCTCCCGGGAGCCTGGGGAGCAGTTCTTC. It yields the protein CASSSREPGEQFF. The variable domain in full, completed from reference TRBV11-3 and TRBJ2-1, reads EAGVVQSPRYKIIEKKQPVAFWCNPISGHNTLYWYLQNLGQGPELLIRYENEEAVDDSQLPKDRFSAERLKGVDSTLKIQPAELGDSAVYLCASSSREPGEQFFGPGTRLTVL.

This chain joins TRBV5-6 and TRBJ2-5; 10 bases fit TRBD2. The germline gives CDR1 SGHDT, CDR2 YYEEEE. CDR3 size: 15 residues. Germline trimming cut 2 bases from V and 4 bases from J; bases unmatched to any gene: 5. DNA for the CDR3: TGTGCCAGCAGCTTAATGGCTAGCGGGAGAGAGACCCAGTACTTC. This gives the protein CASSLMASGRETQYF.

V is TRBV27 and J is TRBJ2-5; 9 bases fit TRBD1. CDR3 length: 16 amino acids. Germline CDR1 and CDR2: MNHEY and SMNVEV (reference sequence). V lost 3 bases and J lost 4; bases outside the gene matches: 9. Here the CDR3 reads CASSFRIPTGGETQYF. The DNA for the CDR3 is TGTGCCAGCAGTTTCCGGATACCGACAGGGGGAGAGACCCAGTACTTC.